The rows below give T cell receptor beta chains drawn from one sample of a study of T cell repertoires in cytomegalovirus infection. From the reads, TCRdb called clonotypes with MiXCR, one entry per CDR3 protein. The table shows a few hundred thousand distinct CDR3 sequences, with about 35% occurring only once. Antigens for these TCRs are unknown. The sequencing used cultured PBMCs, collected from culture after CMV antigen stimulation. The source of these receptors is a human donor in good health (CMV status not recorded). Some clones in this sample may be carry-over from other donors' samples. Each CDR3 is given with its conserved first and last residue. A D gene is named only where the DNA matches it firmly. Expanded clones get a size class; other rows say once, few or many, or leave the size out.

d_call,j_call,clone_size,v_call,cdr3_aa,cdr3_nt
NA,TRBJ1-5,NA,TRBV12-3/TRBV12-4,CASSGGVQPQHF,TGTGCCAGCAGTGGAGGGGTTCAGCCCCAGCATTTT
NA,TRBJ1-1,NA,TRBV7-9,CASSSTSKGNTEAFF,TGTGCCAGCAGCTCCACAAGCAAAGGGAACACTGAAGCTTTCTTT
TRBD2,TRBJ2-3,NA,TRBV4-1,CASSQVYSGSPTQYF,TGCGCCAGCAGCCAAGTCTACAGCGGGAGTCCTACGCAGTATTTT
TRBD2,TRBJ2-3,few,TRBV11-2,CASSLRSGRSTDTQYF,TGTGCCAGCAGCTTACGAAGCGGGAGGAGCACAGATACGCAGTATTTT
NA,TRBJ1-4,NA,TRBV19,CASSIAGRANEKLFF,TGTGCCAGTAGTATAGCGGGCAGAGCTAATGAAAAACTGTTTTTT
NA,TRBJ2-7,few,TRBV4-2,CASSQESAVLSYEQYF,TGTGCCAGCAGCCAAGAGTCGGCGGTACTCTCCTACGAGCAGTACTTC
NA,TRBJ2-1,NA,TRBV27,CASSLRSVSSYEQFF,TGTGCCAGCAGTCTCCGAAGCGTCTCGAGCTATGAGCAGTTCTTC
NA,TRBJ1-1,NA,TRBV10-3,CAISQSANEAFF,TGTGCCATCAGCCAATCCGCTAATGAAGCTTTCTTT
NA,TRBJ2-1,NA,TRBV20-1,CSARALAGSYNEQFF,TGCAGTGCTAGAGCCCTAGCAGGGTCCTACAATGAGCAGTTCTTC
NA,TRBJ2-6,few,TRBV6-2/TRBV6-3,CASSRSDTLVWGANVLTF,TGTGCCAGCAGTAGAAGCGACACCCTGGTTTGGGGGGCCAACGTCCTGACTTTC
TRBD2,TRBJ2-1,NA,TRBV28,CASSRAGATYNEQFF,TGTGCCAGCAGCCGAGCGGGAGCTACCTACAATGAGCAGTTCTTC
TRBD1,TRBJ1-1,NA,TRBV20-1,CSARTGNMNTEAFF,TGCAGTGCTAGGACAGGGAACATGAACACTGAAGCTTTCTTT
TRBD1,TRBJ1-1,NA,TRBV5-1,CASSAGGQGGLDTEAFF,TGCGCCAGCAGCGCCGGCGGACAGGGGGGGTTGGACACTGAAGCTTTCTTT
TRBD2,TRBJ2-5,few,TRBV7-2,CASSTRAGGGSETQYF,TGTGCCAGCAGCACTCGAGCGGGAGGTGGATCAGAGACCCAGTACTTC
TRBD1,TRBJ2-2,many,TRBV7-2,CASSRDRADTGELFF,TGTGCCAGCAGCCGAGACAGGGCTGACACCGGGGAGCTGTTTTTT